Below are 28 T cell receptor beta chains sequenced from a single sample in a study of blood T cell repertoires in COVID-19. Clones were read by immunoSEQ multiplex PCR, and TCRdb kept only the in-frame ones, dropping some. The sample has more than 300,000 clones; around 87% are singletons. Source material: peripheral blood. These receptors came from a woman between 45 and 60 years old with COVID-19, enrolled during active disease.

This clone was observed many times. Other DNA sequences from this sample encode an identical CDR3 as well. This chain joins TRBV11-3 and TRBJ2-7; D perhaps matches TRBD1 (6 bases). V shed 6 bases and J shed 1 base, with 7 bases lying between them. The CDR3 totals 12 residues. Germline lookup yields CDR1 SGHNT and CDR2 YENEEA. The CDR3 bases are TGTGCCAGCAGGGACAGTTCCTACGAGCAGTACTTC. Residues: CASRDSSYEQYF. The full variable domain, with the rest looked up from reference TRBV11-3 and TRBJ2-7, is EAGVVQSPRYKIIEKKQPVAFWCNPISGHNTLYWYLQNLGQGPELLIRYENEEAVDDSQLPKDRFSAERLKGVDSTLKIQPAELGDSAVYLCASRDSSYEQYFGPGTRLTVT.

The V gene is TRBV14, the J gene TRBJ2-3; a possible D gene is TRBD2 (5 bases). Trimming pared 4 bases from V and 0 bases from J, leaving 20 bases between. Germline V gene data show CDR1 as SGHDN and CDR2 as FVKESK. The CDR3 length is 18 residues. The CDR3 DNA reads TGTGCCAGCAGCCTACCACCTGGGCCCGGGGTCAGCACAGATACGCAGTATTTT. It yields the protein CASSLPPGPGVSTDTQYF. The full variable domain, its missing parts supplied by reference TRBV14 and TRBJ2-3, is EAGVTQFPSHSVIEKGQTVTLRCDPISGHDNLYWYRRVMGKEIKFLLHFVKESKQDESGMPNNRFLAERTGGTYSTLKVQPAELEDSGVYFCASSLPPGPGVSTDTQYFGPGTRLTVL.

The chain employs TRBV5-4 and TRBJ2-1; the match to TRBD2 covers 13 bases. This CDR3 is 14 amino acids long. CDR1 and CDR2 (germline): SGHNT, YYREEE (reference sequence). Unmatched junction bases numbered 4, after V lost 6 bases and J lost 7 bases. In nucleotides, the CDR3 is TGTGCCAGCACACTAGCGGGAGGGAATAATGAGCAGTTCTTC. Translated, it gives CASTLAGGNNEQFF.

V and J are TRBV3-1 (or the pseudogene TRBV3-2) and TRBJ2-7; D gene uncertain. This CDR3 is built from 17 residues. Trimming left V 0 bases short and J 1 base short, with 16 bases between. Germline V lookup: CDR1 LGHDT, CDR2 YNNKEL (reference sequence). The CDR3 bases are TGTGCCAGCAGCCAAGAGGCATTCCATGACTCATCCTACGAGCAGTACTTC. Its translation: CASSQEAFHDSSYEQYF.

A single count supports this clone. The chain recombines TRBV4-3 with TRBJ1-4, with a possible D match to TRBD1 (6 bases). Germline-derived CDR1 and CDR2 are LGHNA and YSLEER. V was pared by 0 bases and J by 13 bases, with 15 bases between. This CDR3 comprises 14 residues. The CDR3 reads CASSQDFGGEGLFF. The CDR3 region has the DNA TGCGCCAGCAGCCAAGATTTTGGGGGCGAGGGACTGTTTTTT.

This chain connects TRBV6-5 to TRBJ1-3; D remains ambiguous. Germline V gene data show CDR1 as MNHEY and CDR2 as SVGAGI. This CDR3 is built from 15 residues. V was shortened by 7 bases and J by 3 bases, with 16 bases between the two germline ends. The CDR3 nucleotides read TGTGCCAGCAACCTCCTGGAGATTGGTGGAAACACCATATATTTT. Protein sequence: CASNLLEIGGNTIYF.

This rearrangement joins TRBV18 to TRBJ1-1, with D possibly being TRBD1 (5 bases). In germline, CDR1 is KGHSH, CDR2 LQKENI. The CDR3 extends over 15 amino acids. V was shortened by 2 bases and J by 3 bases, with 13 bases between the two germline ends. The CDR3 bases are TGTGCCAGCTCACCAAAGATAGTCAGGGACACTGAAGCTTTCTTT. Encoded protein: CASSPKIVRDTEAFF. Supplemented by reference TRBV18 and TRBJ1-1, the full variable domain reads NAGVMQNPRHLVRRRGQEARLRCSPMKGHSHVYWYRQLPEEGLKFMVYLQKENIIDESGMPKERFSAEFPKEGPSILRIQQVVRGDSAAYFCASSPKIVRDTEAFFGQGTRLTVV.

The rearrangement links TRBV5-1 to TRBJ2-7; 7 bases match TRBD1. Germline loops: CDR1 SGHRS, CDR2 YFSETQ. V dropped 0 bases and J dropped 5; count of bases not matched to a gene: 5. CDR3 length: 14 amino acids. CDR3 in amino acids: CASSLETGANEQYF. The CDR3 nucleotides read TGCGCCAGCAGCTTGGAAACAGGGGCTAACGAGCAGTACTTC. The full variable domain, with the rest looked up from reference TRBV5-1 and TRBJ2-7, is KAGVTQTPRYLIKTRGQQVTLSCSPISGHRSVSWYQQTPGQGLQFLFEYFSETQRNKGNFPGRFSGRQFSNSRSEMNVSTLELGDSALYLCASSLETGANEQYFGPGTRLTVT.

The chain employs TRBV6-4 and TRBJ2-2; perhaps TRBD1 as D (6 bases). The CDR3 is made up of 18 amino acids. Germline V gene data show CDR1 as MRHNA and CDR2 as SNTAGT. The V end lost 0 bases, the J end lost 6 bases, and 20 bases lay between the germline ends. DNA for the CDR3: TGTGCCAGCAGTGACTCGAACGGAAAGGGGGTATCCGCCGGGGAGCTGTTTTTT. Translation gives CASSDSNGKGVSAGELFF.

The chain combines TRBV4-1 with TRBJ2-5, with TRBD2 matching over 13 bases. The CDR3 length is 17 residues. The junction had 8 bases not matched to a gene; V was cut back by 0 bases and J by 7 bases. The germline V gene has CDR1 MGHRA and CDR2 YSYEKL. CDR3 loop: CASSQDARTSGRRTQYF. CDR3 DNA sequence: TGCGCCAGCAGCCAAGACGCTAGGACTAGCGGGAGAAGGACCCAGTACTTC.

In the case of this clone: Other DNA sequences in this specimen translate into the identical CDR3. The chain links TRBV9 to TRBJ2-1; a weak D match, TRBD2 (6 bases). Trimming removed 0 bases from V and 4 bases from J, with 8 bases in between. Germline V lookup: CDR1 SGDLS, CDR2 YYNGEE. The length of the CDR3 is 14 residues. CDR3 bases: TGTGCCAGCAGCGTAGCGGGAGCATACAATGAGCAGTTCTTC. Its protein product is CASSVAGAYNEQFF.

The chain uses TRBV7-2 and TRBJ1-1, with TRBD1 matching 10 bases. J was trimmed by 1 base and V by 5 bases; bases with no gene match: 10. The CDR3 has 17 amino acids. Germline CDR1 and CDR2: SGHTA and FQGNSA. CDR3 coding DNA: TGTGCCAGCAGCCTTCACCGGACAGGGGGTTCGAACACTGAAGCTTTCTTT. Amino acid sequence: CASSLHRTGGSNTEAFF.

The V and J genes are TRBV10-2 and TRBJ1-2; 9 nucleotides agree with TRBD1. V dropped 5 bases and J dropped 4; count of bases not matched to a gene: 8. This CDR3 region has 15 residues. Germline V lookup: CDR1 WSHSY, CDR2 SAAADI. The CDR3 DNA sequence: TGCGCCAGCAGTAACACAGGGGGCGACGGCTATGGCTACACCTTC. It is translated as CASSNTGGDGYGYTF.

J is TRBJ1-4 and V is TRBV14, with unresolved D. The V end lost 0 bases, the J end lost 6 bases, and 8 bases lay between the germline ends. The CDR3 has 14 amino acids. Germline-derived CDR1 and CDR2 are SGHDN and FVKESK. This CDR3 reads CASSQDGGYEKLFF. In DNA, the CDR3 is TGTGCCAGCAGCCAAGACGGAGGGTATGAAAAACTGTTTTTT.

The rearrangement links TRBV7-8 to TRBJ2-7; perhaps TRBD2 as D (6 bases). Germline V gives CDR1 SGHVS, CDR2 FQNEAQ. V lost 5 bases to trimming and J lost 0 bases, with 11 bases between them. The CDR3 is 14 amino acids. CDR3 sequence reads: CASSLGLFSYEQYF. The CDR3 DNA follows: TGTGCCAGCAGCCTGGGACTGTTCTCCTACGAGCAGTACTTC.

The rearrangement joins TRBV5-1 to TRBJ1-2, with D hard to call. This CDR3 region has 13 residues. Deletions cut 1 base from V and 11 bases from J, with 15 bases between. Germline CDR1 reads SGHRS; CDR2 reads YFSETQ. For the CDR3, the DNA is TGCGCCAGCAGCTTGACCGGACCGGGAGCTTACACCTTC. Translating gives CASSLTGPGAYTF.

The chain joins TRBV5-1 to TRBJ1-3, with 8 bases matching TRBD1. V was clipped by 4 bases and J by 0 bases; unmatched bases: 9. The CDR3 has 17 amino acids. Germline assignment: CDR1 SGHRS and CDR2 YFSETQ. Written as DNA, the CDR3 is TGCGCCAGCAGCGCGGAACAGGGGGTATCCTCTGGAAACACCATATATTTT. Translated, it gives CASSAEQGVSSGNTIYF.

This clone was counted many times. The chain carries TRBV5-1 and TRBJ1-1, with 10 bases that match TRBD1. The CDR3 spans 13 residues. Germline V CDR1 and CDR2: SGHRS, YFSETQ. V shed 7 bases and J 1 base; nucleotides not matched to a gene: 1. CDR3 amino acids: CASGTGANTEAFF. The CDR3 DNA follows: TGCGCCAGCGGGACAGGGGCGAACACTGAAGCTTTCTTT.

The genes are TRBV19 and TRBJ2-1; TRBD2 agrees at 9 bases. Trimming took 4 bases from V and 6 from J; bases not matched to a gene: 7. The CDR3 extends over 15 amino acids. Germline assignment: CDR1 LNHDA and CDR2 SQIVND (reference sequence). The CDR3 nucleotides read TGTGCCAGTAGTAAGGCGGCTAGCGGGACCAATGAGCAGTTCTTC. The encoded protein is CASSKAASGTNEQFF.

CDR3 DNA: TGTGCCAGTAGCCTCTATGGCTACACCTTC. As protein: CASSLYGYTF. The chain uses TRBV19 and TRBJ1-2, with D unresolved. From germline, CDR1 is LNHDA and CDR2 SQIVND (reference sequence). This CDR3 has 10 amino acids. V was trimmed by 6 bases and J by 4 bases, leaving 3 bases between them.

As to this clone: A read error may account for a junction end that differs from germline. This chain links TRBV2 with TRBJ2-1; 8 nucleotides agree with TRBD2. Germline V gene lookup returns CDR1 SNHLY and CDR2 FYNNEI. The CDR3 runs 12 residues. CDR3 nucleotide sequence: TGTGCCAGCAGTGAAGCCGGAGCGGGAGTCCTCTTC. This codes for CASSEAGAGVLF.

V is TRBV7-6 and J is TRBJ2-2; TRBD2 aligns across 7 bases. J lost 5 bases, V lost 1 base, and 7 bases had no gene match. The CDR3 has 16 amino acids. Germline lookup yields CDR1 SGHVS and CDR2 FNYEAQ. The CDR3: CASSLVAGVETGELFF. As DNA, the CDR3 is TGTGCCAGCAGCTTAGTGGCGGGAGTGGAAACCGGGGAGCTGTTTTTT.

This clone was observed once. V usage is TRBV20-1 and J usage is TRBJ1-1, with D possibly TRBD1 on 5 matching bases. The CDR3 length is 11 residues. CDR1 DFQATT and CDR2 SNEGSKA come from the germline V gene (reference sequence). Trimming removed 4 bases from V and 11 bases from J, with 14 bases in between. CDR3 sequence reads: CSAIEDIEAFF. The CDR3 DNA is TGCAGTGCTATAGAGGACATTGAGGCTTTCTTT.

The chain carries TRBV5-1 and TRBJ2-5, with 9 bases that match TRBD2. Germline CDR1 reads SGHRS; CDR2 reads YFSETQ. This CDR3 has 16 amino acids. With 1 base clipped from V and 5 bases from J, the junction kept 9 bases outside the gene matches. The CDR3 protein is CASSLNGSGRRETQYF. The CDR3, as DNA: TGCGCCAGCAGCTTGAACGGTAGCGGGAGACGGGAGACCCAGTACTTC.

The J gene is TRBJ1-4, the V gene TRBV2, with 9 bases lining up with TRBD1. This CDR3 comprises 14 residues. Trimming cost V 7 bases and J 8 bases; bases outside gene matches: 8. Germline CDR1 is SNHLY and CDR2 is FYNNEI. The CDR3 region has the DNA TGTGCCAGCATGAGGGACAGGGAACGGGAAAAACTGTTTTTT. Protein sequence: CASMRDREREKLFF.

The gene calls are TRBV30 and TRBJ1-6, with 8 positions matching TRBD1. The CDR3 is 15 amino acids. Germline V lookup: CDR1 GTSNPN, CDR2 SVGIG (reference sequence). Trimming took 0 bases from V and 8 from J; bases not matched to a gene: 6. The CDR3 DNA sequence: TGTGCCTGGAGTGTACCCGGGACAGGCTATTCACCCCTCCACTTT. Translation gives CAWSVPGTGYSPLHF.

The chain carries TRBV6-6 and TRBJ2-3; D perhaps matches TRBD2 (6 bases). Germline V lookup: CDR1 MNHNY, CDR2 SVGAGI (reference sequence). V lost 2 bases, J lost 4 bases, and 16 bases lay in between. The CDR3 totals 16 residues. CDR3 residues: CASSYPGWRVPDTQYF. The CDR3 nucleotides read TGTGCCAGCAGTTACCCCGGTTGGAGGGTTCCAGATACGCAGTATTTT.

The chain links TRBV24-1 to TRBJ2-3; a weak D match, TRBD2 (7 bases). Per germline, CDR1 KGHDR and CDR2 SFDVKD. CDR3 size: 16 residues. The ends were cut back, 5 bases at V and 0 bases at J, with 14 bases in the middle. In nucleotides, the CDR3 is TGTGCCACCAGTGGGGGGGGCGGGCCCAGCACAGATACGCAGTATTTT. It translates to CATSGGGGPSTDTQYF.